The clone carrying this TCR beta chain occurred many times. Its antigen is still unknown. CDR1 is KGHDR and CDR2 is SFDVKD in the germline V gene. V lost 0 bases and J 5 bases, leaving 7 bases between the germline ends. The CDR3 covers 14 residues. Amplified TCR beta CDR3 regions derived from RNA transcripts. HTBI primers drove first-round RT-PCR of the TCR CDR3. TCRdb ran MiXCR on the multiplex PCR reads and lists one entry per CDR3 protein. The table records around 350,000 distinct CDR3 sequences, approximately 20% of them present only once. Diagnoses were made from clinical symptoms, serum measures (thyroxine and TRAb), thyroid ultrasound and orbital computed tomography. PBMCs came from more than 9.5 ml fresh peripheral blood. The source of the sample is a study of T cells in Graves' hyperthyroidism and ophthalmopathy. Overall study: Peripheral blood was obtained at initial diagnosis, preceding any treatment. The study, taken as a whole, reports: Blood also contained most expanded thyroid clonotypes above 0.001.

Sequencing was carried out using blood. This sequence joins TRBV24-1 and TRBJ1-5; a weak D match, TRBD1 (5 bases). The TCR sequence derives from a woman younger than 30 with Graves' hyperthyroidism. The CDR3 sequence: CATSDLQGDQPQHF. CDR3 nucleotide sequence: TGTGCCACCAGTGATTTGCAGGGCGATCAGCCCCAGCATTTT.